The source of this T cell receptor (beta chain) is a study of cytomegalovirus exposure and HLA in healthy donors. Across the whole study: The Caucasian-associated ancestry cluster contained about 80% of the 300 to 400 genotyped donors.

13 Jbeta primers and 60 Vbeta primers were used for the PCR. In the authors' methods: Approximately 83 million unique TCR beta chains, 8.5 million to 14 million shared, were counted in a later analysis. Assay: immunoSEQ multiplex PCR; the TCRdb copy retains only in-frame clones and omits some. V and J calls and clone size are copied from that table; D and trimming were computed from the DNA. The table shows 130,000 or so clones, with around four fifths occurring only once. The receptor comes from a woman aged 40 to 50 in good health and CMV-seropositive. Material for sequencing was PBMCs.

CDR3 sequence reads: CASSPGTGSFMGGNTIYF. CDR3 bases: TGTGCCAGCAGCCCCGGGACAGGGAGCTTTATGGGTGGAAACACCATATATTTT. The chain has TRBV5-6 and TRBJ1-3; 9 positions match TRBD1. The germline V gene has CDR1 SGHDT and CDR2 YYEEEE. With V trimmed by 4 bases and J by 3 bases, 14 bases remained unmatched. The CDR3 has 18 residues. Using reference TRBV5-6 and TRBJ1-3 for the parts outside the CDR3, the full variable domain is DAGVTQSPTHLIKTRGQQVTLRCSPKSGHDTVSWYQQALGQGPQFIFQYYEEEERQRGNFPDRFSGHQFPNYSSELNVNALLLGDSALYLCASSPGTGSFMGGNTIYFGEGSWLTVV.